The sample holds one count of the clone carrying this T cell receptor (beta chain). What it binds is unknown. This sample was included in a study of T cell repertoires in cytomegalovirus infection. One entry per CDR3 protein results from TCRdb running MiXCR on the reads. This table holds hundreds of thousands of distinct CDR3 sequences, roughly 15% found once. The study's findings and limits: HLA-C-restricted CMV-specific TCR beta clonotypes were dominant in the ex vivo response.

This CDR3 region has 16 residues. The V gene end was trimmed by 1 base and the J gene end by 2 bases; junction bases not matched to a gene: 4. CDR1 is SGHAT and CDR2 is FQNNGV in the germline V gene. The sequence was collected from a human donor in good health (CMV status not recorded). Some clones in this sample may be carry-over from other donors' samples. The chain links TRBV11-2 to TRBJ2-2; 7 bases map to TRBD1. Input material: PBMCs. In DNA, the CDR3 is TGTGCCAGCAGCTTAGGTGACAGGGTAAACACCGGGGAGCTGTTTTTT. Translation gives CASSLGDRVNTGELFF.